The 24 T cell receptor beta chains reported below all come from one sample, sequenced in a study of T cells in Graves' hyperthyroidism and ophthalmopathy. RNA transcripts yielded amplified TCR beta CDR3 regions. TCR CDR3 regions were first amplified by RT-PCR with HTBI primers. TCRdb reprocessed the multiplex PCR reads via MiXCR and lists one record per CDR3 protein. The table includes about 620,000 distinct CDR3 sequences, 16% detected once. Material for sequencing was blood. These receptors were collected from a woman aged 25 to 39 with Graves' hyperthyroidism.

This clonotype turned up a few times. The V gene is TRBV10-2, the J gene TRBJ2-1; D gene uncertain. Trimming pared 7 bases from V and 9 bases from J, leaving 25 bases between. Germline V gene sequence: CDR1 WSHSY, CDR2 SAAADI. The CDR3 extends over 16 amino acids. The CDR3 loop is CASNPPGSPGHREQFF. CDR3 DNA sequence: TGCGCCAGCAACCCCCCCGGTAGCCCTGGCCATCGTGAGCAGTTCTTC.

The chain recombines TRBV7-6 with TRBJ1-4, with D possibly TRBD1 on 5 matching bases. The germline V gene encodes CDR1 SGHVS and CDR2 FNYEAQ. The CDR3 covers 15 residues. V was shortened by 6 bases and J by 5 bases, with 16 bases between the two germline ends. Here the CDR3 reads CASSYGTGGNEKLFF. In DNA form, the CDR3 reads TGTGCCAGCAGTTATGGGACGGGGGGAAATGAAAAACTGTTTTTT.

The CDR3 coding sequence is TGTGCCACCAGCAGCCGGAAGGGGACTAGCGGGAGTTGGGCTTACGAGCAGTACTTC. Translating it yields CATSSRKGTSGSWAYEQYF. This chain links TRBV15 with TRBJ2-7, with 14 bases lining up with TRBD2. Germline loops: CDR1 LNHNV, CDR2 YYDKDF (reference sequence). This CDR3 comprises 19 residues. V dropped 3 bases and J dropped 4; count of bases not matched to a gene: 14.

The chain recombines TRBV20-1 with TRBJ2-7, with 9 bases identical to TRBD2. The V gene end was trimmed by 0 bases and the J gene end by 5 bases; junction bases not matched to a gene: 5. The CDR3 extends over 14 amino acids. Germline lookup yields CDR1 DFQATT and CDR2 SNEGSKA (reference sequence). CDR3 residues: CSARESGRTHEQYF. CDR3 nucleotides: TGCAGTGCTAGAGAAAGCGGGAGGACCCACGAGCAGTACTTC.

This clonotype has more than one count but fewer than ten. This chain connects TRBV7-6 to TRBJ2-1; 10 bases match TRBD2. This CDR3 comprises 17 residues. The germline V gene has CDR1 SGHVS and CDR2 FNYEAQ. The V and J ends lost 1 base and 1 base, in that order; junction bases with no gene match: 4. CDR3 region: CASSLGALAGSYNEQFF. CDR3 coding DNA: TGTGCCAGCAGCTTAGGCGCACTAGCGGGATCCTACAATGAGCAGTTCTTC.

This clonotype was seen at least ten times. V gene TRBV4-3 combines with J gene TRBJ2-5; 10 nucleotides line up with TRBD2. Germline V gene data show CDR1 as LGHNA and CDR2 as YSLEER. V was pared by 0 bases and J by 5 bases, with 6 bases of the junction left unmatched. This CDR3 contains 16 residues. In DNA form, the CDR3 reads TGCGCCAGCAGCCAAGATCCTAGCGGGAGTGTGGAGACCCAGTACTTC. This translates into CASSQDPSGSVETQYF.

A few counts support this clonotype. The rearrangement links TRBV15 to TRBJ1-2; weak D call: TRBD1 (5 bases). From germline, CDR1 is LNHNV and CDR2 YYDKDF (reference sequence). CDR3 length equals 15 residues. V was clipped by 3 bases and J by 3 bases, with 14 bases between them. Written as DNA, the CDR3 is TGTGCCACCAGCAGGGCGTCGCCAGGGTACTATGGCTACACCTTC. Translated, it gives CATSRASPGYYGYTF.

Many counts were recorded for this clonotype. This chain connects TRBV3-1 to TRBJ2-7, with D uncertain. CDR1 and CDR2 (germline): LGHDT, YNNKEL (reference sequence). Deletions cut 0 bases from V and 3 bases from J, with 6 bases between. The CDR3 is 13 amino acids. The CDR3 DNA sequence: TGTGCCAGCAGCCAAGAAGATGGCTACGAGCAGTACTTC. Translating it yields CASSQEDGYEQYF.

The V gene is TRBV11-2, the J gene TRBJ2-4; D is uncertain. Between the trimmed V and J ends, which lost 5 bases and 0 bases, there was a span of 11 bases. This CDR3 is 15 amino acids long. The germline gives CDR1 SGHAT, CDR2 FQNNGV. CDR3 amino acids: CASSREELAKNIQYF. The CDR3 DNA sequence: TGTGCCAGCAGCCGAGAAGAACTAGCCAAAAACATTCAGTACTTC.

This clonotype came up many times. This rearrangement joins TRBV7-9 to TRBJ2-5; TRBD1 is a possible D gene (5 bases). CDR1 and CDR2 from the germline V gene are SEHNR and FQNEAQ (reference sequence). The CDR3 length is 14 residues. The V and J ends lost 4 bases and 1 base respectively, with 10 bases between them. In DNA form, the CDR3 reads TGTGCCAGCAGCTCGACAGTAACCCAAGAGACCCAGTACTTC. Translated: CASSSTVTQETQYF. Drawing the rest from reference TRBV7-9 and TRBJ2-5, the complete variable domain is DTGVSQNPRHKITKRGQNVTFRCDPISEHNRLYWYRQTLGQGPEFLTYFQNEAQLEKSRLLSDRFSAERPKGSFSTLEIQRTEQGDSAMYLCASSSTVTQETQYFGPGTRLLVL.

This clonotype was seen ten or more times. This rearrangement joins TRBV6-1 to TRBJ2-1; 7 bases map to TRBD2. Germline lookup yields CDR1 MNHNS and CDR2 SASEGT. After removal of 1 base from V and 1 base from J, the junction contained 4 bases not matched to a gene. This CDR3 has 16 amino acids. The CDR3 bases are TGTGCCAGCAGTGAAGGGGCTAGCGGATCCTACAATGAGCAGTTCTTC. Protein: CASSEGASGSYNEQFF.

This clonotype was counted at least ten times. CDR3 protein: CSARRLASEQYF. The CDR3 DNA is TGCAGTGCTAGACGGCTAGCCAGCGAGCAGTACTTC. The chain carries TRBV20-1 and TRBJ2-7, with D perhaps matching TRBD2 (5 bases). This CDR3 has 12 amino acids. V was cut by 2 bases and J by 6 bases, with 11 bases left in between. CDR1 DFQATT and CDR2 SNEGSKA come from the germline V gene (reference sequence).

The chain links TRBV6-1 to TRBJ2-2, with 7 bases lining up with TRBD1. CDR3 length: 15 residues. Germline CDR1 is MNHNS and CDR2 is SASEGT. V shed 6 bases and J 4 bases; nucleotides not matched to a gene: 8. CDR3 in DNA: TGTGCCAGCAGATTTAGACAGGGAAGCACCGGGGAGCTGTTTTTT. It is translated as CASRFRQGSTGELFF.

V and J are TRBV6-5 and TRBJ2-3; 12 bases map to TRBD2. The CDR3 extends over 17 amino acids. CDR1 MNHEY and CDR2 SVGAGI come from the germline V gene. V was clipped by 3 bases and J by 5 bases; unmatched bases: 9. The CDR3 DNA sequence: TGTGCCAGCAGTTATCCTCCGACTAGCGGGAGAGAAGATACGCAGTATTTT. It is translated as CASSYPPTSGREDTQYF.

The rearrangement uses TRBV27 and TRBJ2-6; D gene ambiguous. Trimming stripped 3 bases from V and 0 bases from J, with 6 bases between. Germline V lookup: CDR1 MNHEY, CDR2 SMNVEV (reference sequence). The CDR3 sequence is 15 residues long. CDR3 sequence (DNA): TGTGCCAGCAGTTTTACCGTCTCTGGGGCCAACGTCCTGACTTTC. This encodes CASSFTVSGANVLTF.

This clonotype was observed many times. V is TRBV18 and J is TRBJ2-3; possible D gene TRBD2, 6 bases. This CDR3 contains 14 residues. From germline, CDR1 is KGHSH and CDR2 LQKENI. V was clipped by 3 bases and J by 5 bases, with 12 bases between them. The CDR3 DNA reads TGTGCCAGCTCACCCGGGAGCTTGGGAGATACGCAGTATTTT. As protein: CASSPGSLGDTQYF.

This clonotype was seen a few times. The chain employs TRBV19 and TRBJ1-1; 7 positions agree with TRBD1. Germline V gives CDR1 LNHDA, CDR2 SQIVND (reference sequence). V lost 10 bases, J lost 5 bases, and 7 bases stayed unmatched. This CDR3 has 12 amino acids. The CDR3 reads CATKTGITEAFF. The DNA for the CDR3 is TGTGCCACTAAGACAGGGATTACTGAAGCTTTCTTT.

Notes on this clonotype: This may be a read error: a much more frequent sequence differs by one nucleotide. The chain combines TRBV6-1 with TRBJ2-7; TRBD1 aligns across 8 bases. Germline V lookup: CDR1 MNHNS, CDR2 SASEGT. The CDR3 loop spans 12 amino acids. The CDR3 loop reads CVSRTGRNEQYF. DNA of the CDR3: TGTGTCAGCCGGACAGGGCGTAACGAGCAGTACTTC.

This clonotype was observed many times. The chain has TRBV30 and TRBJ2-1; TRBD2 matches 9 bases. V trimming: 1 base; J trimming: 3 bases; junction bases outside the gene matches: 4. This CDR3 has 15 amino acids. Germline V gives CDR1 GTSNPN, CDR2 SVGIG (reference sequence). CDR3 coding DNA: TGTGCCTGGAGTGCCGGACTAGCGCTCTACAATGAGCAGTTCTTC. Translation: CAWSAGLALYNEQFF.

This clonotype has just a few counts. The rearrangement links TRBV15 to TRBJ2-1; TRBD2 agrees at 8 bases. The J segment lost 7 bases and the V segment lost 5 bases, leaving 4 bases of the junction unmatched. Germline assignment: CDR1 LNHNV and CDR2 YYDKDF (reference sequence). This CDR3 is 13 amino acids long. The DNA for the CDR3 is TGTGCCACCAGCGTCGGACTAGCTAATGAGCAGTTCTTC. Protein sequence: CATSVGLANEQFF.

Regarding this clonotype: This may be a read error, as it is one base from a much larger clone. V and J are TRBV10-3 and TRBJ1-1, with TRBD1 identical over 8 bases. The V segment lost 6 bases and the J segment 6 bases; nucleotides outside the gene matches: 12. CDR3 length: 15 amino acids. The germline gives CDR1 ENHRY, CDR2 SYGVKD. This CDR3 reads CAIRVETGGRPEAFF. The CDR3 nucleotides are TGTGCCATCAGGGTCGAAACAGGGGGAAGGCCTGAAGCTTTCTTT.

This clonotype was found a few times. The genes are TRBV12-3 or TRBV12-4 and TRBJ2-6; 7 nucleotides match TRBD1. With 5 bases clipped from V and 1 base from J, the junction kept 14 bases outside the gene matches. This CDR3 spans 19 amino acids. CDR3 in DNA: TGTGCCAGCAGTATAAACGACAGGGTTTTTCTATCTGGGGCCAACGTCCTGACTTTC. It codes for CASSINDRVFLSGANVLTF.

CDR3 nucleotide sequence: TGTGCCAGCAGCGTCGTCGCTAGCAGTTTCAATGAGCAGTTCTTC. As protein: CASSVVASSFNEQFF. The rearrangement joins TRBV9 to TRBJ2-1, with a tentative D call TRBD2 (5 bases). CDR1 is SGDLS, CDR2 YYNGEE, per germline. The CDR3 loop spans 15 amino acids. V lost 2 bases to trimming and J lost 6 bases, with 15 bases between them. Based on the CDR3 plus reference TRBV9 and TRBJ2-1, the full variable domain is DSGVTQTPKHLITATGQRVTLRCSPRSGDLSVYWYQQSLDQGLQFLIQYYNGEERAKGNILERFSAQQFPDLHSELNLSSLELGDSALYFCASSVVASSFNEQFFGPGTRLTVL.

This chain connects TRBV5-1 to TRBJ2-5, with 10 bases aligning to TRBD1. V was pared by 5 bases and J by 2 bases, with 9 bases of the junction left unmatched. Germline lookup yields CDR1 SGHRS and CDR2 YFSETQ. CDR3 size: 16 residues. CDR3 residues: CASSSPDRGPQETQYF. CDR3 DNA sequence: TGCGCCAGCAGTTCCCCTGACAGGGGGCCGCAAGAGACCCAGTACTTC.